The clone carrying this TCR beta chain is a singleton in its sample. Its matching antigen is unknown. No conserved phenylalanine or tryptophan ends this CDR3, so it is likely a read error. It is unclear where the CDR3 begins or ends on the DNA, so no DNA is shown, and the CDR3 is as TCRdb lists it. The CDR3 contains 12 residues when both ends are counted. CDR1 DFQATT and CDR2 SNEGSKA come from the germline V gene (reference sequence). The data stem from a study of tumor and adjacent non-tumor tissue in lung cancer. Study-level background: Aged about 31 to 80 years, patients included 10 men and 4 or 5 women with stage I to III disease. Study-wide results and limits: TCR diversity was significantly greater in tumor than normal lung tissue. Tumor TCR diversity, when higher, was linked to shorter survival. In normal lung, the top 100 clones were significantly more dominant than in tumor.

Three rounds of nested PCR, following a modified ARM-PCR protocol, produced the TCRbeta library. TCRdb fed the multiplex PCR reads into MiXCR, producing one record per CDR3 protein. The sample carries about 200,000 distinct CDR3 sequences, approximately 74% recorded once. No cell sorting was done before RNA was extracted from the tissue. The rearrangement joins TRBV20-1 to TRBJ1-1. The receptor was derived from a man between 60 and 75 years old with non-small cell lung cancer. Sequenced sample: lung tumor tissue. This CDR3 is CSARLRATEPFC.